This T cell receptor beta chain was sequenced in a study of blood T cell repertoires in COVID-19. Across the whole study: Spain, Italy and the United States supplied samples that represented acute and convalescent COVID-19. The cDNA or gDNA used as material had been derived from T cells, B-cell-depleted T cells, or PBMCs.

In the study's own analysis: Quantification of nucleated cells was approximated via reference gene primer amplification. TCRdb's table, derived via immunoSEQ multiplex PCR, lists solely in-frame clones and lacks some. The DNA gave D and trimming, while V, J and clone size come from that table. The sample lists some 150,000 clones, about 77% occurring once. The clonotype originates from a woman in her 50s with active or convalescent COVID-19. The sequenced material came from peripheral blood.

CDR3 in DNA: TGTGCCAGCACTCCCCTAAGCGGGAGGGCTAGCACAGATACGCAGTATTTT. It yields the protein CASTPLSGRASTDTQYF. The V gene is TRBV7-2, the J gene TRBJ2-3, with TRBD2 matching over 10 bases. Trimming at V came to 7 bases and at J to 0 bases, leaving 10 bases not matched to a gene. The CDR3 contains 17 residues. Germline-derived CDR1 and CDR2 are SGHTA and FQGNSA.